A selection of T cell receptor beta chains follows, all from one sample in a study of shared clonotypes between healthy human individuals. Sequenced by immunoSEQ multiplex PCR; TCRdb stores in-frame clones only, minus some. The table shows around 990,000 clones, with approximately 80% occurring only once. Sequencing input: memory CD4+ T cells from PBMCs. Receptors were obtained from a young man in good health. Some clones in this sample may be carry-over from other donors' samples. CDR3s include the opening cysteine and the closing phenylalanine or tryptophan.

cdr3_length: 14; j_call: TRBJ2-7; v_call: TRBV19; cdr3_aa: CASSVEQGTHEQYF
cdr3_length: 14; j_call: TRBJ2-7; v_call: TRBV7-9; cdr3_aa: CASSRAGTAGEQYF
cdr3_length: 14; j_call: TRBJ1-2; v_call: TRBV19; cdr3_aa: CASSISSARRGYTF
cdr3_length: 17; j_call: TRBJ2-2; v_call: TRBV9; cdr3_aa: CASSVGTSGPNTGELFF
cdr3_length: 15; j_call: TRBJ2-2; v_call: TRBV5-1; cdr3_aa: CASRSRGISTGELFF
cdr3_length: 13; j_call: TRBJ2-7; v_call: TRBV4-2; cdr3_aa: CASSQGGQLEQYF
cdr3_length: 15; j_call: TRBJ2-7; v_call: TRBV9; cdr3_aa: CASSVVGTSGTEQYF
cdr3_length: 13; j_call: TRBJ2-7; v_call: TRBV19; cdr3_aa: CASSKASGTEQYF
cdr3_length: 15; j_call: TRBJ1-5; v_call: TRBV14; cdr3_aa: CASSQGQGGGQPQHF
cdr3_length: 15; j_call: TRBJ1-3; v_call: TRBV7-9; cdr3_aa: CASSLSPNSGNTIYF
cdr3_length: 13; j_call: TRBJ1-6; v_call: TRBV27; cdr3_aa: CASGTGFTSPLHF
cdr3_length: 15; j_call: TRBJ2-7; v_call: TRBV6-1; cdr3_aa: CGTALTSPSSYEQYF
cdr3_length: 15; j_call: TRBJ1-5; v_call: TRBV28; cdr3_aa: CASSLGGNSNQPQHF
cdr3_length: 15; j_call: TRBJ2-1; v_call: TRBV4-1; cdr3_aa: CASSQGQGVSNEQFF
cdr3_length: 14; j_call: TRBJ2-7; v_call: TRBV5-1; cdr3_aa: CASSDPGQGYEQYF
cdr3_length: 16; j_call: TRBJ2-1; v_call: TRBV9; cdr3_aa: CASSVSGGVTYNEQFF
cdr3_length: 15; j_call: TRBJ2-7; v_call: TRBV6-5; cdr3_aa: CASRERAGISYEQYF
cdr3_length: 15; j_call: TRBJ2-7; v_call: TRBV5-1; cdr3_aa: CASSLVGTGSYEQYF
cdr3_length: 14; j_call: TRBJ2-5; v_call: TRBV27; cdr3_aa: CASSLSAGHQTQYF
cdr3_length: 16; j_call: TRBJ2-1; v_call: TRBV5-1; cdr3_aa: CASSPLAGSSYNEQFF
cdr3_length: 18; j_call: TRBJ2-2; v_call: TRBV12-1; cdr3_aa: CASSFGAGECTYTGELFF
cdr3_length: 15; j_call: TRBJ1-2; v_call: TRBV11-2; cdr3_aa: CASSLDGGQGYGYTF
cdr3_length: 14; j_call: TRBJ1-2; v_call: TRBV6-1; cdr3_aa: CASSGTGGRGGYTF
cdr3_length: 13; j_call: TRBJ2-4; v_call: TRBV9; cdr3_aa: CASSVTTQGFQYF
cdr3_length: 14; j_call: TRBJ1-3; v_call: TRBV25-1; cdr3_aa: CASAHTPMENTIYF